This T cell receptor (beta chain) is drawn from a study of PD-1 blockade in classical Hodgkin lymphoma. Overall study context: Nivolumab dosed at 3 mg/kg went to patients intravenously every 2 weeks.

The protocol was immunoSEQ multiplex PCR, while the TCRdb copy is restricted to in-frame clones and leaves out a portion. The sample has about 24,000 clones; over 65% are singletons. About this clone: Its antigen remains unidentified.

Study-wide results and limits: When nivolumab was started under 1 year after ASCT, patients were excluded. Complete responders showed a baseline diversity that resembled the diversity of newly diagnosed patients.

CDR3 size: 14 residues. Germline values: CDR1 MDHEN, CDR2 SYDVKM. Trimming stripped 7 bases from V and 6 bases from J, with 15 bases between. The time point was: cycle 4 day 1 (C4D1), after about 6 weeks of nivolumab. Each patient's relapse followed autologous stem cell transplantation, and brentuximab vedotin exposure varied. This specimen consisted of peripheral blood mononuclear cells (PBMCs), obtained before the fourth cycle of nivolumab. The chain recombines TRBV28 with TRBJ2-2; no clear D gene. This sequence originates from a human donor with classical Hodgkin lymphoma. CDR3 sequence (DNA): TGTGCCAGCATACCCTCTGATCGGGCCGGGGAGCTGTTTTTT. It translates to CASIPSDRAGELFF.